These 7 T cell receptor beta chains originate from one sample sequenced in a study of blood T cell repertoires in COVID-19. Data came from immunoSEQ multiplex PCR; TCRdb stores just in-frame clones and leaves some out. The sample records about 320,000 clones, around nine tenths being singletons. Sequenced sample: PBMCs or T cells enriched from blood (not recorded which). The receptor source for this set is a woman younger than 45 who had been exposed to COVID-19.

The chain is built from TRBV28 and TRBJ2-5, with TRBD2 identical over 10 bases. CDR1 MDHEN and CDR2 SYDVKM come from the germline V gene. This CDR3 region has 16 residues. The V gene end was trimmed by 9 bases and the J gene end by 2 bases; junction bases not matched to a gene: 12. The CDR3, as DNA: TGTGCCAGTCGGGGAGGAGCGGGGGGGCCTCAAGAGACCCAGTACTTC. As protein: CASRGGAGGPQETQYF.

The chain joins TRBV5-4 to TRBJ1-2; 7 bases are shared with TRBD1. J lost 4 bases, V lost 2 bases, and 5 bases had no gene match. Germline V gene data show CDR1 as SGHNT and CDR2 as YYREEE (reference sequence). The CDR3 covers 14 residues. CDR3 residues: CASSLGGLGYGYTF. CDR3 DNA: TGTGCCAGCAGCTTAGGGGGCTTGGGCTATGGCTACACCTTC. The variable domain in full, with the rest retrieved from reference TRBV5-4 and TRBJ1-2, is ETGVTQSPTHLIKTRGQQVTLRCSSQSGHNTVSWYQQALGQGPQFIFQYYREEENGRGNFPPRFSGLQFPNYSSELNVNALELDDSALYLCASSLGGLGYGYTFGSGTRLTVV.

The chain employs TRBV12-3 or TRBV12-4 and TRBJ1-2, with 8 bases aligning to TRBD1. J gave up 4 bases and V 6 bases, and 4 bases lay outside the gene matches. CDR3 size: 13 residues. The DNA of the CDR3 is TGTGCCAGCAGAACAGACAGGGGCTATGGCTACACCTTC. Amino acid sequence: CASRTDRGYGYTF.

The chain carries TRBV27 and TRBJ2-5; D is possibly TRBD2 (7 bases). V was clipped by 6 bases and J by 7 bases, with 9 bases between them. The CDR3 covers 11 residues. The germline CDR1 and CDR2 sequences are MNHEY and SMNVEV (reference sequence). In nucleotides, the CDR3 is TGTGCCAGCAGGGGAGGGGGGACCCAGTACTTC. Translating it yields CASRGGGTQYF.

The CDR3 here is CASSSGGQHYGYTF. As DNA, the CDR3 is TGTGCCAGCAGCTCAGGGGGGCAGCACTATGGCTACACCTTC. The chain couples TRBV5-4 to TRBJ1-2; 7 bases map to TRBD1. Unmatched junction bases numbered 5, after V lost 3 bases and J lost 3 bases. The CDR3 is made up of 14 amino acids. In germline, CDR1 is SGHNT, CDR2 YYREEE (reference sequence).

The chain employs TRBV7-6 and TRBJ2-2, with 8 bases fitting TRBD1. The germline V gene has CDR1 SGHVS and CDR2 FNYEAQ. With 5 bases clipped from V and 0 bases from J, the junction kept 5 bases outside the gene matches. The CDR3 loop spans 16 amino acids. The CDR3 bases are TGTGCCAGCAGCACCCCGACAGGGGCGAACACCGGGGAGCTGTTTTTT. Its translation: CASSTPTGANTGELFF.

The CDR3 nucleotides are TGTGCCAGCAGCTTAAGGCGACGAGGAGAAAAACTGTTTTTT. Protein: CASSLRRRGEKLFF. V gene TRBV11-1 combines with J gene TRBJ1-4, with D uncertain. Trimming removed 2 bases from V and 8 bases from J, with 12 bases in between. Germline V lookup: CDR1 SGHAT, CDR2 FQDESV (reference sequence). The CDR3 spans 14 residues. The variable domain in full, with the rest retrieved from reference TRBV11-1 and TRBJ1-4, is EAEVAQSPRYKITEKSQAVAFWCDPISGHATLYWYRQILGQGPELLVQFQDESVVDDSQLPKDRFSAERLKGVDSTLKIQPAELGDSAMYLCASSLRRRGEKLFFGSGTQLSVL.